Listed below are T cell receptor beta chains from one sample, sequenced in a study of graft-versus-host responses after intestinal transplantation. Their antigen targets remain unknown. The method was immunoSEQ multiplex PCR; TCRdb's version includes in-frame clones alone and lacks a portion of them. The sample yields around 100,000 clones, 93% seen once. This specimen consisted of unstimulated CD8+ T cells sorted from spleen or lymph node cells, obtained before intestinal transplant. Receptors were obtained from a human donor who received an intestinal transplant. The CDR3 runs from the conserved cysteine through the conserved F or W. Fields, in order: V gene, J gene, clone size, D gene, CDR3 protein, CDR3 DNA. D genes are given only for firm matches. Clone size appears in some rows only: once, few, many, or a class for an expanded clone.

>TRBV19|TRBJ1-1|.|TRBD1
CASSIGGGNTEAFF
TGTGCCAGTAGTATAGGAGGGGGCAACACTGAAGCTTTCTTT
>TRBV4-1|TRBJ1-5|.|TRBD1
CASSLSTGRKDQPQHF
TGCGCCAGCAGCCTCTCGACAGGGAGGAAAGATCAGCCCCAGCATTTT
>TRBV25-1|TRBJ1-2|.|.
CASSEGGNNYGYTF
TGTGCCAGCAGTGAAGGGGGAAATAACTATGGCTACACCTTC
>TRBV4-1|TRBJ2-5|.|.
CASTPQGHGDRKETQYF
TGCGCCAGCACCCCACAAGGGCATGGCGACAGGAAAGAGACCCAGTACTTC
>TRBV19|TRBJ2-1|.|TRBD2
CASSIPAGGPHNEQFF
TGTGCCAGTAGTATTCCAGCGGGGGGGCCCCACAATGAGCAGTTCTTC
>TRBV4-1|TRBJ1-1|.|.
CASSHRPRNTEAFF
TGCGCCAGCAGCCATCGACCGAGGAACACTGAAGCTTTCTTT
>TRBV30|TRBJ2-4|.|TRBD2
CAWSPAMGLAKNIQYF
TGTGCCTGGAGTCCGGCCATGGGACTAGCGAAAAACATTCAGTACTTC
>TRBV7-9|TRBJ2-3|.|.
CASSLASDTQYF
TGTGCCAGCAGCTTAGCGTCGGATACGCAGTATTTT
>TRBV5-1|TRBJ1-2|.|TRBD1
CASSLGQGNGYTF
TGCGCCAGCAGCTTGGGACAGGGCAATGGCTACACCTTC
>TRBV7-9|TRBJ2-7|.|.
CASSSYFDSYEQYF
TGTGCCAGCAGCTCTTACTTCGACAGTTACGAGCAGTACTTC
>TRBV7-8|TRBJ2-7|.|TRBD2
CASSPRGWGGDTYEQYF
TGTGCCAGCAGCCCAAGGGGATGGGGGGGAGATACCTACGAGCAGTACTTC
>TRBV7-9|TRBJ2-7|.|.
CASSLGVPVLYEQYF
TGTGCCAGCAGCTTGGGGGTCCCCGTCCTCTACGAGCAGTACTTC
>TRBV2|TRBJ2-5|.|.
CASSETSTETQYF
TGTGCCAGCAGTGAGACATCGACGGAGACCCAGTACTTC
>TRBV27|TRBJ2-7|.|TRBD2
CASSSGLAGEYYAEQYF
TGTGCCAGCAGTTCGGGACTAGCGGGGGAGTATTACGCCGAGCAGTACTTC
>TRBV11-2|TRBJ2-7|.|.
CASSLDPGYEQYF
TGTGCCAGCAGCTTAGATCCGGGCTACGAGCAGTACTTC
>TRBV7-9|TRBJ1-5|.|.
CASSLPGSNQPQHF
TGTGCCAGCAGCTTACCCGGGAGCAATCAGCCCCAGCATTTT
>TRBV6-6|TRBJ1-1|.|.
CASSPNPPMLGFEAFF
TGTGCCAGCAGTCCGAACCCACCTATGTTGGGGTTTGAAGCTTTCTTT
>TRBV4-1|TRBJ1-1|.|.
CASSQEGRMNTEAFF
TGCGCCAGCAGCCAAGAGGGCAGGATGAACACTGAAGCTTTCTTT
>TRBV5-1|TRBJ2-7|.|.
CASSLPSYEQYF
TGCGCCAGCAGCTTGCCCTCGTACGAGCAGTACTTC
>TRBV12-5|TRBJ2-7|few|.
CASGLFYEQYF
TGTGCTAGTGGTTTGTTCTACGAGCAGTACTTC
>TRBV5-6|TRBJ2-2|.|.
CASRERPGGAGVTGELFF
TGTGCCAGCAGGGAGAGACCAGGGGGCGCGGGGGTCACCGGGGAGCTGTTTTTT
>TRBV5-1|TRBJ1-3|few|.
CASSLKAEPGNTIYF
TGCGCCAGCAGCTTGAAGGCAGAGCCTGGAAACACCATATATTTT